This T cell receptor (beta chain) was documented in a study of blood T cells in healthy people across ages. A second PCR, run for about 7 to 11 cycles, used a sample-barcoded 5' primer plus a J-beta primer mix. TCRdb passed the 5' RACE reads through MiXCR, listing each CDR3 protein once. The sample shows about 970,000 distinct CDR3 sequences, just over 50% of them seen only once. This clonotype is a singleton in its sample. The antigen is not known. The CDR3 length is 15 residues. Trimming took 6 bases from V and 0 from J, leaving 14 bases between them. CDR1 is MDHEN and CDR2 is SYDVKM in the germline V gene. Points from the study as a whole: Long-lived donors had more naive CD4+ cells and higher diversity than aged donors.

The rearrangement uses TRBV28 and TRBJ2-5; D might be TRBD2 (5 bases). The receptor was isolated from a woman aged 60-75 years in good health. Sequenced: blood. The CDR3 is CASSPSGLYQETQYF. The CDR3 DNA sequence: TGTGCCAGCAGCCCGAGCGGTTTGTACCAAGAGACCCAGTACTTC.